The clone carrying this T cell receptor beta chain was seen just once. Its antigen is unknown. The sort gate was single viable CD3+CD4+CD8-CD45RO+ cells for memory CD4+ T cells. After thawing, CD4+ T cells were positively selected. Repertoires were generated with immunoSEQ multiplex PCR, while TCRdb's copy carries only in-frame clones and drops some. Of tens of thousands of clones listed, more than 70% are singletons. The sample is drawn from a study of memory CD4+ T cells and cytomegalovirus serostatus. In the study overall: Donors were healthy Belgian adults, under 10 CMV seropositive and 20 to 30 seronegative. Study-wide results and limits: Of under 200 reported CMV TCRbeta sequences, 65 to 85 were found in memory CD4+ repertoires. Median bootstrapped AUC for CMV status was about 0.94 originally, around 0.91 US-trained.

V was pared by 4 bases and J by 7 bases, with 16 bases between. The germline V gene has CDR1 LGHNA and CDR2 YNFKEQ. The CDR3 runs 15 residues. This chain joins TRBV4-2 and TRBJ1-4; D perhaps matches TRBD1 (6 bases). What was sequenced was memory CD4+ T cells from blood. The receptor was isolated from an adult in good health and CMV-seronegative. Some clones in this sample may be carry-over from other donors' samples. The CDR3 bases are TGTGCCAGCAGCCCGAGCCGGGGGGCGGGTGAAAAACTGTTTTTT. This codes for CASSPSRGAGEKLFF.